Included here is one TCR beta chain sequence, with context. Its antigen is undetermined. This table comes from immunoSEQ multiplex PCR, and its TCRdb copy is limited to in-frame clones, with some not included. The data contain roughly 79,000 clones, approximately 82% of them seen just once; the ten biggest clones take up under 25%. The data derive from a study of T cell responses to AZD1222 COVID-19 vaccine. Study results and limitations: Only after the peak T cell response were repertoires sampled.

Trimming removed 1 base at V and 2 bases at J, with 5 bases between. Germline V CDR1 and CDR2: KGHDR, SFDVKD. This CDR3 contains 14 residues. This specimen was peripheral blood, taken on day 0 of AZD1222 vaccination. This receptor was taken from an adult in good health. This rearrangement joins TRBV24-1 to TRBJ1-5, with a weak D call TRBD1 (5 bases). As DNA, the CDR3 is TGTGCCACCAGTGATTTCAGGGGCAATCAGCCCCAGCATTTT. Protein: CATSDFRGNQPQHF.